Below, 22 T cell receptor beta chains from the same sample are listed, as sequenced in a study of T cells after yellow fever vaccination. A single record per CDR3 protein comes from TCRdb applying MiXCR to the 5' RACE reads. This sample has 610,000 or so distinct CDR3 sequences; approximately 13% occur once, and the top ten carry about 15%. The material was PBMCs, obtained on the day of the yellow fever booster vaccination. The receptors come from a man aged 30-40 years who received the YFV17D yellow fever vaccine.

The table lists this clonotype with many counts. The chain employs TRBV7-6 and TRBJ2-1; D is uncertain. V lost 8 bases and J 9 bases, leaving 17 bases between the germline ends. CDR1 is SGHVS, CDR2 FNYEAQ, per germline. This CDR3 is 13 amino acids long. Here the CDR3 DNA reads TGTGCCAGCTCTCGACCTACGCTGAGTGAGCAGTTCTTC. Translated, it gives CASSRPTLSEQFF.

In this sample, this clonotype turned up a few times. The V gene is TRBV9, the J gene TRBJ2-1, with TRBD1 as a possible D gene (6 bases). The CDR3 is made up of 15 amino acids. Germline CDR1 is SGDLS and CDR2 is YYNGEE. V was trimmed by 0 bases and J by 8 bases, leaving 15 bases between them. The CDR3 coding sequence is TGTGCCAGCAGCGTAGGGACAGATAGGGGCCATGAGCAGTTCTTC. Amino acid sequence: CASSVGTDRGHEQFF.

The sample holds a few counts of this clonotype. The rearrangement links TRBV20-1 to TRBJ2-7, with a tentative D call TRBD1 (5 bases). There are 13 residues in the CDR3. Deletions cut 1 base from V and 1 base from J, with 8 bases between. Germline V gene sequence: CDR1 DFQATT, CDR2 SNEGSKA (reference sequence). CDR3 nucleotide sequence: TGCAGTGCTAGAGGGGGCGCATCCTACGAGCAGTACTTC. Translating gives CSARGGASYEQYF.

The chain carries TRBV19 and TRBJ2-1; 7 bases match TRBD2. V lost 0 bases and J lost 9; bases outside the gene matches: 8. CDR1 LNHDA and CDR2 SQIVND come from the germline V gene (reference sequence). The CDR3 covers 15 residues. The CDR3 bases are TGTGCCAGTAGTATAGATCTATGGGGGAGGGGTGAGCAGTTCTTC. Residues: CASSIDLWGRGEQFF.

This sequence joins TRBV7-8 and TRBJ2-6, with no clear D. The V gene's germline CDR1 is SGHVS and CDR2 FQNEAQ. This CDR3 has 16 amino acids. Trimming shortened V by 5 bases and J by 0 bases, and 11 bases separated the two germline ends. The CDR3 DNA is TGTGCCAGCAGCATCCTGGGAAACTCTGGGGCCAACGTCCTGACTTTC. It yields the protein CASSILGNSGANVLTF.

This clonotype was seen a handful of times. The rearrangement links TRBV7-8 to TRBJ1-1, with a tentative D call TRBD1 (6 bases). Trimming shortened V by 9 bases and J by 0 bases, and 11 bases separated the two germline ends. CDR1 and CDR2 from the germline V gene are SGHVS and FQNEAQ. This CDR3 spans 13 amino acids. In DNA form, the CDR3 reads TGTGCCAGTGACAGGTTAATGAACACTGAAGCTTTCTTT. Its translation is CASDRLMNTEAFF.

The chain recombines TRBV4-3 with TRBJ2-7; 11 nucleotides line up with TRBD1. The ends lost 1 base at V and 5 bases at J; junction bases unmatched: 7. The CDR3 is made up of 16 amino acids. From germline, CDR1 is LGHNA and CDR2 YSLEER. The CDR3 DNA follows: TGCGCCAGCAGCCAAGTCCGGGGACAGGGGGGTAACGAGCAGTACTTC. Encoded protein: CASSQVRGQGGNEQYF.

The rearrangement links TRBV7-2 to TRBJ1-6, with TRBD1 identical over 7 bases. V gave up 2 bases and J gave up 7 bases; unmatched junction bases: 5. The germline V gene has CDR1 SGHTA and CDR2 FQGNSA. The CDR3 sequence is 15 residues long. The CDR3 protein is CASSLRQGANSPLHF. DNA for the CDR3: TGTGCCAGCAGCTTACGACAGGGCGCCAATTCACCCCTCCACTTT.

The V gene is TRBV20-1, the J gene TRBJ1-2, with 7 bases fitting TRBD1. J lost 2 bases, V lost 2 bases, and 5 bases had no gene match. The CDR3 extends over 14 amino acids. The germline gives CDR1 DFQATT, CDR2 SNEGSKA (reference sequence). The CDR3 here is CSARLPRGNYGYTF. The DNA of the CDR3 is TGCAGTGCTAGACTTCCCAGGGGGAACTATGGCTACACCTTC.

The chain recombines TRBV18 with TRBJ2-1, with 9 positions matching TRBD2. The CDR3 contains 14 residues. Germline loops: CDR1 KGHSH, CDR2 LQKENI. The V segment lost 0 bases and the J segment 9 bases; nucleotides outside the gene matches: 3. The CDR3, as DNA: TGTGCCAGCTCACCACCGGCGGGAGGGGTTGAGCAGTTCTTC. Its protein is CASSPPAGGVEQFF.

The CDR3, as DNA: TGCGCCAGCAGCTTATTACAGAATGAGCAGTTCTTC. The encoded protein is CASSLLQNEQFF. V gene TRBV5-1 combines with J gene TRBJ2-1; D unclear. The V gene lost 2 bases and the J gene lost 7 bases, with 7 bases spanning the gap. Germline assignment: CDR1 SGHRS and CDR2 YFSETQ. This CDR3 has 12 amino acids.

The gene calls are TRBV12-3 or TRBV12-4 and TRBJ2-1; 9 bases map to TRBD2. The V and J ends lost 3 bases and 8 bases, in that order; junction bases with no gene match: 5. This CDR3 has 14 amino acids. CDR3 DNA sequence: TGTGCCAGCAGTTTGCGGGGGGGGAGTTATGAGCAGTTCTTC. It is translated as CASSLRGGSYEQFF.

This clonotype was picked up a small number of times. The chain recombines TRBV20-1 with TRBJ2-2, with TRBD2 matching over 7 bases. The V and J ends lost 4 bases and 0 bases, in that order; junction bases with no gene match: 11. The V gene's germline CDR1 is DFQATT and CDR2 SNEGSKA (reference sequence). The CDR3 loop spans 17 amino acids. CDR3 nucleotides: TGCAGTGCTACCCGATCCGGGACTATCTCGAACACCGGGGAGCTGTTTTTT. Translation: CSATRSGTISNTGELFF.

This clonotype has only a few counts. The chain uses TRBV12-3 or TRBV12-4 and TRBJ2-1; the D gene is possibly TRBD1 (5 bases). V was cut by 6 bases and J by 4 bases, with 10 bases left in between. The length of the CDR3 is 13 residues. CDR3 residues: CASSSTAYNEQFF. The CDR3 region has the DNA TGTGCCAGCAGCTCGACAGCGTACAATGAGCAGTTCTTC.

The chain links TRBV6-2 or TRBV6-3 to TRBJ2-7; the D gene is possibly TRBD1 (6 bases). Germline V CDR1 and CDR2: MNHEY, SVGEGT. The V end was cut by 8 bases, the J end by 7 bases, with 15 bases between. The CDR3 loop spans 12 amino acids. CDR3 protein: CASGTSLVEQYF. CDR3 sequence (DNA): TGTGCCAGCGGGACATCGCTGGTAGAGCAGTACTTC.

CDR3 in amino acids: CASRPMPGLAGESYEQYF. DNA of the CDR3: TGTGCCAGCAGGCCTATGCCGGGACTAGCGGGCGAAAGTTACGAGCAGTACTTC. The gene calls are TRBV11-1 and TRBJ2-7; 12 bases are a match to TRBD2. Looked up from germline, CDR1 is SGHAT and CDR2 is FQDESV (reference sequence). Trimming removed 6 bases from V and 4 bases from J; junction bases left unmatched: 16. CDR3 length equals 18 residues. The full variable domain, with the rest looked up from reference TRBV11-1 and TRBJ2-7, is EAEVAQSPRYKITEKSQAVAFWCDPISGHATLYWYRQILGQGPELLVQFQDESVVDDSQLPKDRFSAERLKGVDSTLKIQPAELGDSAMYLCASRPMPGLAGESYEQYFGPGTRLTVT.

A few counts support this clonotype. The chain couples TRBV11-1 to TRBJ2-1, with 8 bases fitting TRBD1. CDR1 SGHAT and CDR2 FQDESV come from the germline V gene (reference sequence). The CDR3 extends over 16 amino acids. The V gene end was trimmed by 5 bases and the J gene end by 3 bases; junction bases not matched to a gene: 9. The CDR3 region is CASSRARDRNYNEQFF. CDR3 nucleotide sequence: TGTGCCAGCAGCCGGGCCCGGGACAGGAACTACAATGAGCAGTTCTTC.

This clonotype was found a few times. The chain employs TRBV20-1 and TRBJ2-7, with no clear D. The V end lost 4 bases, the J end lost 6 bases, and 28 bases lay between the germline ends. This CDR3 comprises 17 residues. Per germline, CDR1 DFQATT and CDR2 SNEGSKA (reference sequence). CDR3 region: CSATSYSSTSSTSEQYF. The CDR3, as DNA: TGCAGTGCTACTTCCTACTCCTCTACGAGCAGTACAAGCGAGCAGTACTTC.

This clonotype was counted between two and nine times. This chain joins TRBV7-2 and TRBJ2-5; either TRBD1 or TRBD2 may fit D (5 bases each). The germline V and J ends were trimmed by 4 bases and 5 bases, with 14 bases remaining between them. The CDR3 length is 14 residues. Per the germline V gene, CDR1 is SGHTA and CDR2 is FQGNSA. The CDR3 DNA reads TGTGCCAGCAGCTCCTGGGGAGACAGTGAGACCCAGTACTTC. This codes for CASSSWGDSETQYF.

The sample holds a few counts of this clonotype. This rearrangement joins TRBV10-3 to TRBJ1-2; D gene unclear. The CDR3 spans 12 residues. V dropped 7 bases and J dropped 1 base, with 7 bases sitting between them. CDR1 ENHRY and CDR2 SYGVKD come from the germline V gene. The CDR3 DNA sequence: TGTGCCATCATGCGGGATAACTATGGCTACACCTTC. It encodes CAIMRDNYGYTF.

Many counts were recorded for this clonotype. The chain employs TRBV7-9 and TRBJ2-1; 9 positions match TRBD1. The length of the CDR3 is 15 residues. In germline, CDR1 is SEHNR, CDR2 FQNEAQ (reference sequence). Unmatched junction bases numbered 4, after V lost 1 base and J lost 6 bases. The CDR3 DNA sequence: TGTGCCAGCAGCTTAGACGGGACAGGGACCAATGAGCAGTTCTTC. Translated: CASSLDGTGTNEQFF.

CDR3 sequence: CASTPTTASLQYF. CDR3 nucleotide sequence: TGTGCCAGCACTCCCACGACTGCGTCCCTACAGTATTTT. The chain combines TRBV25-1 with TRBJ2-3; D gene ambiguous. Germline loops: CDR1 MGHDK, CDR2 SYGVNS. The CDR3 consists of 13 residues. V lost 7 bases and J lost 12, with 20 bases in between.